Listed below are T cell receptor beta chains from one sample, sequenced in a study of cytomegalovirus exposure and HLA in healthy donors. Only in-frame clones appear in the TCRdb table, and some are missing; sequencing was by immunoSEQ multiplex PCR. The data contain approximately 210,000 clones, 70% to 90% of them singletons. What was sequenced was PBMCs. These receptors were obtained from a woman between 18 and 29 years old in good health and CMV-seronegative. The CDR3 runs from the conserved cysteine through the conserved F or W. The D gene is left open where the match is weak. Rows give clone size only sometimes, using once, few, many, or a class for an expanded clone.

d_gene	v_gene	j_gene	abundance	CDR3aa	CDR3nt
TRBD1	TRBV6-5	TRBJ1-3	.	CASRLGTGESTIYF	TGTGCCAGCAGGCTCGGGACAGGGGAAAGCACCATATATTTT
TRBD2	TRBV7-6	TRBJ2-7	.	CASSLGLAGIYEQYF	TGTGCCAGCAGCTTGGGACTAGCGGGAATCTACGAGCAGTACTTC
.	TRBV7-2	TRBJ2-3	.	CASSLDNTDTQYF	TGTGCCAGCAGCTTGGACAACACAGATACGCAGTATTTT
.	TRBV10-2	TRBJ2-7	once	CASKDRFKDEQYF	TGCGCCAGCAAAGACAGGTTTAAGGACGAGCAGTACTTC
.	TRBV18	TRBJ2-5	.	CASSSGRETQYF	TGTGCCAGCTCATCAGGGCGAGAGACCCAGTACTTC
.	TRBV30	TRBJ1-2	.	CACDLTTRNGYTF	TGTGCCTGCGATCTAACAACGAGGAATGGCTACACCTTC
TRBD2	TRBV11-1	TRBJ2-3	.	CASSLGVVAGAVTDTQYF	TGTGCCAGCAGCTTAGGCGTAGTAGCGGGAGCGGTCACAGATACGCAGTATTTT
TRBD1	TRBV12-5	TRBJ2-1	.	CASGLFPGQGGYNEQFF	TGTGCTAGTGGTTTGTTCCCGGGACAGGGGGGCTACAATGAGCAGTTCTTC
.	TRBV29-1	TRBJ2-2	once	CSVDGYTGELFF	TGCAGCGTTGACGGGTACACCGGGGAGCTGTTTTTT
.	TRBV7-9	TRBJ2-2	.	CSSSQTAGADTGELFF	TGTTCCAGCAGTCAGACGGCAGGGGCAGACACCGGGGAGCTGTTTTTT
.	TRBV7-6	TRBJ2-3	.	CASSLAAGSHGDTQYF	TGTGCCAGCAGCTTAGCGGCGGGCAGTCACGGAGATACGCAGTATTTT
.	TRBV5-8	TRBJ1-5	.	CASNFLRIVSQPQHF	TGTGCCAGCAATTTTCTCAGGATAGTCAGCCAGCCCCAGCATTTT
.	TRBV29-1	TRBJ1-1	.	CSVTVALNTEAFF	TGCAGCGTTACAGTGGCCCTGAACACTGAAGCTTTCTTT
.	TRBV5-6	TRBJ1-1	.	CASSLTGRGTEAFF	TGTGCCAGCAGCTTGACGGGGAGAGGCACTGAAGCTTTCTTT
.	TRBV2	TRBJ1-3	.	CASSEALPGADTIYF	TGTGCCAGCAGTGAAGCGCTTCCGGGAGCGGACACCATATATTTT